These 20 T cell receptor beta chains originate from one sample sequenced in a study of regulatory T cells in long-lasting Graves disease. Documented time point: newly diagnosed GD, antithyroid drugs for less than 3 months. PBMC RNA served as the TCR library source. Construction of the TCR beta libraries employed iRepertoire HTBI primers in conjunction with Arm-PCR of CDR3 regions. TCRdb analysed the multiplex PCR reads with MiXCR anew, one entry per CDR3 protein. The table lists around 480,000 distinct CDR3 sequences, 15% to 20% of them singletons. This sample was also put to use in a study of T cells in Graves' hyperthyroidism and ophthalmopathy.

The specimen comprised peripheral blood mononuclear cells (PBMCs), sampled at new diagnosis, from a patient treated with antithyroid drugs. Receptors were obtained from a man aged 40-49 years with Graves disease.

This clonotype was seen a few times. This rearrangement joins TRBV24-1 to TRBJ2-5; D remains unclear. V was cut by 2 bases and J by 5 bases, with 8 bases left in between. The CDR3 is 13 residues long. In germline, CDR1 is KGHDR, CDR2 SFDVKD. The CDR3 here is CATSDWTRETQYF. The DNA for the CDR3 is TGTGCCACCAGTGATTGGACCCGGGAGACCCAGTACTTC.

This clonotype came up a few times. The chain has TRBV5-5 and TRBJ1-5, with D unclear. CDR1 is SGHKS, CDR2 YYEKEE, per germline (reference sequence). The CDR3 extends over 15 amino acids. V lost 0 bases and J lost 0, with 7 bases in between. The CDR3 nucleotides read TGTGCCAGCAGCTTGGAGGCCTCTAGCAATCAGCCCCAGCATTTT. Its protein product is CASSLEASSNQPQHF.

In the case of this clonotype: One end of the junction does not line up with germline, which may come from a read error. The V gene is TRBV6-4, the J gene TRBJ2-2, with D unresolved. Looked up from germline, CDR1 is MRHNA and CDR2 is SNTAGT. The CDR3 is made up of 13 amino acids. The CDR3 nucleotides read TGCGCCAGCAGAGGAGACGGCACCGGGGAGCTGTTTTTT. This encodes CASRGDGTGELFF.

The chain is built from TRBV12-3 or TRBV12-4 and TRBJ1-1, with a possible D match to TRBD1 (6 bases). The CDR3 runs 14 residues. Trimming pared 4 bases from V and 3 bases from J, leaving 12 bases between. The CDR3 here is CASSYQDSYTEAFF. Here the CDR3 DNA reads TGTGCCAGCAGTTACCAGGACAGCTACACTGAAGCTTTCTTT.

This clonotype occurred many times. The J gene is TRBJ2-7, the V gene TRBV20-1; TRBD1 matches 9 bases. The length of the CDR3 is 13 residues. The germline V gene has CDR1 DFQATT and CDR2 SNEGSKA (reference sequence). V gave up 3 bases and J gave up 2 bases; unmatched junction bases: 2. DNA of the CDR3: TGCAGTGCTAGCGACAGGGGGGCCTACGAGCAGTACTTC. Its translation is CSASDRGAYEQYF.

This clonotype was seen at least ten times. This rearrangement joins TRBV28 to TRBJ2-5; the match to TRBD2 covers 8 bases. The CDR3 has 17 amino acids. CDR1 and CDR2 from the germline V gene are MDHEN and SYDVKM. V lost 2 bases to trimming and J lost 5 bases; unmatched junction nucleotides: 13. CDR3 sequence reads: CASSLGRGLVISETQYF. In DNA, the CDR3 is TGTGCCAGCAGTTTAGGGAGGGGACTAGTGATATCGGAGACCCAGTACTTC.

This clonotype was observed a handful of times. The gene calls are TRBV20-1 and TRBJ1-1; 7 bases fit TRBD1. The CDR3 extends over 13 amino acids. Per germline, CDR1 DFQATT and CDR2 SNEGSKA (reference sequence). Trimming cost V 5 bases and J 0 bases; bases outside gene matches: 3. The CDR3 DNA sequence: TGCAGTGCTTGGACAGGCATGAACACTGAAGCTTTCTTT. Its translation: CSAWTGMNTEAFF.

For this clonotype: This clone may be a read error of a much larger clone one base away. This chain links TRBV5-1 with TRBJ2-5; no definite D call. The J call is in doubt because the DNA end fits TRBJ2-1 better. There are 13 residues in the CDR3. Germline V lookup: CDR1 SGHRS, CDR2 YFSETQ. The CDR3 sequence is CASSSWALNEQFF. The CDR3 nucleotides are TGCGCCAGCAGCTCGTGGGCGCTTAATGAGCAGTTCTTC.

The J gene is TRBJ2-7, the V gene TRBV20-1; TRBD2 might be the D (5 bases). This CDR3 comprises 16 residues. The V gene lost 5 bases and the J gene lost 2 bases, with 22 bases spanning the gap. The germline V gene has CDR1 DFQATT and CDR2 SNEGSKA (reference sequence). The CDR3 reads CSAPRRLEDPTYEQYF. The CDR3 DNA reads TGCAGTGCTCCCCGTCGGCTGGAGGATCCAACCTACGAGCAGTACTTC.

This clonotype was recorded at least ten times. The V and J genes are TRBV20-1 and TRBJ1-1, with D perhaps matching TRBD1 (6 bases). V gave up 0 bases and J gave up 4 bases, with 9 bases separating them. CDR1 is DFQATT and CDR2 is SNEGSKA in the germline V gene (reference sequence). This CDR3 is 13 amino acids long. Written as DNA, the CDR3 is TGCAGTGCTAGAGATCAGGGGTTCACTGAAGCTTTCTTT. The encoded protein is CSARDQGFTEAFF.

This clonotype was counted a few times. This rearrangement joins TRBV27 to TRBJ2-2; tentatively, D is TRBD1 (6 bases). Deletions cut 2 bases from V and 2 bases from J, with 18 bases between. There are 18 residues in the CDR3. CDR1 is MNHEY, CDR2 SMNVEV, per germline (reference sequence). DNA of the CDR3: TGTGCCAGCAGTTTAAAGGGATACGACAGGATAAACACCGGGGAGCTGTTTTTT. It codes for CASSLKGYDRINTGELFF.

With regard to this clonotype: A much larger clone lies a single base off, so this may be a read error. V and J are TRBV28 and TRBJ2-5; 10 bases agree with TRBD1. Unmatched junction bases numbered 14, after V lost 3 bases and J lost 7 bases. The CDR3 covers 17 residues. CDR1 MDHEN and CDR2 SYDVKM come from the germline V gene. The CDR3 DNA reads TGTGCCAGCAGTTTGTGGGACAGGGGACATGGGGGGTGGACCCAGTACTTC. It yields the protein CASSLWDRGHGGWTQYF.

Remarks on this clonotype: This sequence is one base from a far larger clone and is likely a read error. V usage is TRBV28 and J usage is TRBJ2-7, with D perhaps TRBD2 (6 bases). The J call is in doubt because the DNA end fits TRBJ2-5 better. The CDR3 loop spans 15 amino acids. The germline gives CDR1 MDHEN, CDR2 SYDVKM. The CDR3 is CASSPPIGAGETQYF. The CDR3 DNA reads TGTGCCAGCAGTCCTCCAATTGGGGCGGGGGAGACCCAGTACTTC.

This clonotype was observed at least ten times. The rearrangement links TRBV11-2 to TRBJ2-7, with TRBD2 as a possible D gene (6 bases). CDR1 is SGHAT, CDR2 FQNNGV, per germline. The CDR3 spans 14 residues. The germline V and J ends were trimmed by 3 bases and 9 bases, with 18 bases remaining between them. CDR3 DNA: TGTGCCAGCAGCTTTGGTTTTGGCGGGGTTGGGCAGTACTTC. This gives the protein CASSFGFGGVGQYF. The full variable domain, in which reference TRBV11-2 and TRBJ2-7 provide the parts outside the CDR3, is EAGVAQSPRYKIIEKRQSVAFWCNPISGHATLYWYQQILGQGPKLLIQFQNNGVVDDSQLPKDRFSAERLKGVDSTLKIQPAKLEDSAVYLCASSFGFGGVGQYFGPGTRLTVT.

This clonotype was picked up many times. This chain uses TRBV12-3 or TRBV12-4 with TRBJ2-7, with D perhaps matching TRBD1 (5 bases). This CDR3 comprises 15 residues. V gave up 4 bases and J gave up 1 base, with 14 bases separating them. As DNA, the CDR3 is TGTGCCAGCAGTTCATGGGGCGCTGGATCCTACGAGCAGTACTTC. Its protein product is CASSSWGAGSYEQYF.

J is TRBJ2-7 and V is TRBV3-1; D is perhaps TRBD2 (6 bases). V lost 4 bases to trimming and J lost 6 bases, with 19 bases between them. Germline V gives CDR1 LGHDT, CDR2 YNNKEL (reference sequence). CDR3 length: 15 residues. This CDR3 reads CASSRDLRQAGEQYF. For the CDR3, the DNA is TGTGCCAGCAGCCGAGATCTGAGACAAGCGGGCGAGCAGTACTTC.

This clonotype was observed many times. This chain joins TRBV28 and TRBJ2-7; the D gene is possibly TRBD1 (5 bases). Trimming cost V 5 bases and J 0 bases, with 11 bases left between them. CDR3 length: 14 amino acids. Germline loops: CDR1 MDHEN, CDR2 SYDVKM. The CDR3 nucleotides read TGTGCCAGCAGTCCCCCGACAGTCTCCTACGAGCAGTACTTC. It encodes CASSPPTVSYEQYF.

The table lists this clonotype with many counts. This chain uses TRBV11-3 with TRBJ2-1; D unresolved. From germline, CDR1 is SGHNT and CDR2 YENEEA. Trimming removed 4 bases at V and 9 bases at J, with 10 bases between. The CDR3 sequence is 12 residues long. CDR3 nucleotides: TGTGCCAGCAGCTCAATGCTTTTTGAGCAGTTCTTC. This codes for CASSSMLFEQFF.

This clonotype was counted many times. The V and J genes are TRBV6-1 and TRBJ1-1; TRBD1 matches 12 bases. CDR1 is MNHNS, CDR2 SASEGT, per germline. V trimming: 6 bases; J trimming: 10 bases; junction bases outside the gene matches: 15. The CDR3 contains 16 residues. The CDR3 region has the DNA TGTGCCAGCAGCCCCTTTGGGACAGGGGGCGTAGGTGTAGCTTTCTTT. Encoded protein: CASSPFGTGGVGVAFF.

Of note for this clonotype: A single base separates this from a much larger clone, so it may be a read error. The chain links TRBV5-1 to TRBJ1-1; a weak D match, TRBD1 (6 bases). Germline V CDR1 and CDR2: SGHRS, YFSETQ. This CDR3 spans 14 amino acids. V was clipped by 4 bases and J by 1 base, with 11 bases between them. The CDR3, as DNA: TGCGCCAGCAGCCCGGGACACCCGAACACTGAAGCTTTCTTT. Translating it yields CASSPGHPNTEAFF.